The next 18 T cell receptor beta chains were all read from a single sample in a study of response to subunit inactivated influenza vaccine. TCRdb reanalysed the RT-PCR reads using MiXCR and keeps one entry per CDR3 protein. The table lists hundreds of thousands of distinct CDR3 sequences, roughly 22% of them singletons. Source: PBMCs from blood, taken about 19 months after vaccination. The receptors derive from a man aged 50 to 69 who received an inactivated influenza vaccine.

The genes are TRBV2 and TRBJ2-7; 7 positions match TRBD1. This CDR3 is 13 amino acids long. Germline-derived CDR1 and CDR2 are SNHLY and FYNNEI. Trimming removed 8 bases from V and 2 bases from J; junction bases left unmatched: 6. The CDR3 protein is CASVSTGPYEQYF. The CDR3 nucleotides are TGTGCCAGCGTCTCGACAGGGCCCTACGAGCAGTACTTC.

This clonotype was seen repeatedly, ten times or more. The chain links TRBV27 to TRBJ1-5; the D gene is possibly TRBD1 (5 bases). Looked up from germline, CDR1 is MNHEY and CDR2 is SMNVEV (reference sequence). V lost 0 bases and J lost 1, with 13 bases in between. The CDR3 has 17 amino acids. In DNA, the CDR3 is TGTGCCAGCAGTTTATCGGGGGGGACGGTCAGCAATCAGCCCCAGCATTTT. Its translation is CASSLSGGTVSNQPQHF.

This chain uses TRBV2 with TRBJ2-5, with D tentatively TRBD2 (5 bases). The CDR3 totals 15 residues. Germline V gene lookup returns CDR1 SNHLY and CDR2 FYNNEI. Trimming removed 1 base at V and 3 bases at J, with 12 bases between. The CDR3 DNA reads TGTGCCAGCAGTGAAGTACCGGGAATGAAAGAGACCCAGTACTTC. It encodes CASSEVPGMKETQYF.

The chain employs TRBV3-1 and TRBJ2-3, with 8 bases matching TRBD1. The V segment lost 0 bases and the J segment 7 bases; nucleotides outside the gene matches: 3. Looked up from germline, CDR1 is LGHDT and CDR2 is YNNKEL (reference sequence). The CDR3 has 14 residues. Here the CDR3 reads CASSQDQGANTQYF. In DNA form, the CDR3 reads TGTGCCAGCAGCCAAGATCAGGGGGCGAATACGCAGTATTTT.

This clonotype occurred a few times. This chain joins TRBV5-1 and TRBJ2-3; D is undetermined. The germline CDR1 and CDR2 sequences are SGHRS and YFSETQ. Trimming pared 3 bases from V and 0 bases from J, leaving 8 bases between. CDR3 length: 14 residues. In nucleotides, the CDR3 is TGCGCCAGCAGCTGGACCGCTAGCACAGATACGCAGTATTTT. Its translation: CASSWTASTDTQYF. Combining the CDR3 with reference TRBV5-1 and TRBJ2-3 gives the whole variable domain KAGVTQTPRYLIKTRGQQVTLSCSPISGHRSVSWYQQTPGQGLQFLFEYFSETQRNKGNFPGRFSGRQFSNSRSEMNVSTLELGDSALYLCASSWTASTDTQYFGPGTRLTVL.

This chain connects TRBV10-2 to TRBJ2-1; D assignment may be TRBD1 or TRBD2 (5 bases each). Trimming stripped 0 bases from V and 6 bases from J, with 18 bases between. The CDR3 extends over 17 amino acids. The germline V gene has CDR1 WSHSY and CDR2 SAAADI. The CDR3 bases are TGCGCCAGCAGTGAGTCACGCCGGGGCTCCTCTTTCAATGAGCAGTTCTTC. Residues: CASSESRRGSSFNEQFF.

This clonotype was counted a few times. A read error may account for a junction end that differs from germline. V usage is TRBV7-7 and J usage is TRBJ2-2; no clear D. Germline values: CDR1 SSHAT, CDR2 FNYEAQ (reference sequence). This CDR3 region has 15 residues. CDR3 nucleotides: TGTGCTAGCAGCTTAGACAACGGGAACACCGGGGAGCTGTTTTTT. Protein product: CASSLDNGNTGELFF. The full variable domain, with the rest looked up from reference TRBV7-7 and TRBJ2-2, is GAGVSQSPRYKVTKRGQDVTLRCDPISSHATLYWYQQALGQGPEFLTYFNYEAQPDKSGLPSDRFSAERPEGSISTLTIQRTEQRDSAMYRCASSLDNGNTGELFFGEGSRLTVL.

The chain employs TRBV20-1 and TRBJ2-7; tentatively, D is TRBD2 (6 bases). The CDR3 runs to 16 residues. Germline V lookup: CDR1 DFQATT, CDR2 SNEGSKA (reference sequence). Trimming removed 1 base at V and 4 bases at J, with 20 bases between. The CDR3 region has the DNA TGCAGTGCTAGAGGGCGGCCGCGGGGCATGAATTACGAGCAGTACTTC. It encodes CSARGRPRGMNYEQYF.

V is TRBV28 and J is TRBJ2-1; 7 nucleotides align to TRBD2. Unmatched junction bases numbered 9, after V lost 1 base and J lost 9 bases. This CDR3 region has 15 residues. CDR1 and CDR2 (germline): MDHEN, SYDVKM. In DNA form, the CDR3 reads TGTGCCAGCAGTTTATCGTTAGGGAGGGCAAGTGAGCAGTTCTTC. Translating gives CASSLSLGRASEQFF. Drawing the rest from reference TRBV28 and TRBJ2-1, the complete variable domain is DVKVTQSSRYLVKRTGEKVFLECVQDMDHENMFWYRQDPGLGLRLIYFSYDVKMKEKGDIPEGYSVSREKKERFSLILESASTNQTSMYLCASSLSLGRASEQFFGPGTRLTVL.

In this sample, this clonotype turned up a few times. This rearrangement joins TRBV7-9 to TRBJ2-1, with unresolved D. V lost 7 bases to trimming and J lost 8 bases, with 18 bases between them. The length of the CDR3 is 14 residues. CDR1 is SEHNR and CDR2 is FQNEAQ in the germline V gene (reference sequence). CDR3: CASTQAPLGDEQFF. The CDR3 DNA reads as TGTGCCAGCACCCAAGCCCCACTGGGCGATGAGCAGTTCTTC.

The chain has TRBV7-8 and TRBJ2-3; D gene unclear. The germline V gene encodes CDR1 SGHVS and CDR2 FQNEAQ. CDR3 length equals 15 residues. V was cut by 5 bases and J by 3 bases, with 15 bases left in between. This CDR3 is CASSPLRATTDTQYF. The CDR3 DNA sequence: TGTGCCAGCAGCCCATTAAGGGCGACAACAGATACGCAGTATTTT.

At least ten counts were recorded for this clonotype. The chain carries TRBV20-1 and TRBJ2-5; 12 nucleotides match TRBD2. This CDR3 is built from 15 residues. Germline loops: CDR1 DFQATT, CDR2 SNEGSKA (reference sequence). V was clipped by 5 bases and J by 1 base; unmatched bases: 5. The CDR3 sequence: CSAFGLAGIQETQYF. In nucleotides, the CDR3 is TGCAGTGCTTTCGGACTAGCGGGGATCCAAGAGACCCAGTACTTC.

The table lists this clonotype with a few counts. The CDR3 nucleotides read TGTGCCAGCAGCTTAGCAAGGACAACTAACTATGGCTACACCTTC. Protein sequence: CASSLARTTNYGYTF. J is TRBJ1-2 and V is TRBV11-1; tentative D call: TRBD1 (5 bases). Germline V gene lookup returns CDR1 SGHAT and CDR2 FQDESV (reference sequence). This CDR3 is 15 amino acids long. Trimming left V 0 bases short and J 0 bases short, with 8 bases between. The full variable domain, completed using reference TRBV11-1 and TRBJ1-2, is EAEVAQSPRYKITEKSQAVAFWCDPISGHATLYWYRQILGQGPELLVQFQDESVVDDSQLPKDRFSAERLKGVDSTLKIQPAELGDSAMYLCASSLARTTNYGYTFGSGTRLTVV.

The V gene is TRBV20-1, the J gene TRBJ1-2; 10 bases fit TRBD1. This CDR3 is 14 amino acids long. V lost 1 base to trimming and J lost 3 bases; unmatched junction nucleotides: 2. Germline lookup yields CDR1 DFQATT and CDR2 SNEGSKA (reference sequence). The DNA of the CDR3 is TGCAGTGCTAGAGGGACAGGGGGACACTATGGCTACACCTTC. This translates into CSARGTGGHYGYTF.

The chain recombines TRBV6-5 with TRBJ2-3, with 11 bases fitting TRBD2. The germline CDR1 and CDR2 sequences are MNHEY and SVGAGI. The CDR3 contains 15 residues. V was pared by 1 base and J by 6 bases, with 3 bases of the junction left unmatched. The CDR3 DNA follows: TGTGCCAGCAGTTACTGGGCTAGCGGGAGGGATACGCAGTATTTT. This gives the protein CASSYWASGRDTQYF.

The table lists this clonotype with a few counts. The chain combines TRBV4-1 with TRBJ1-5; TRBD1 aligns across 7 bases. Germline trimming cut 4 bases from V and 9 bases from J; bases unmatched to any gene: 12. This CDR3 has 15 amino acids. Germline V CDR1 and CDR2: MGHRA, YSYEKL. CDR3 sequence reads: CASSPRQGPTWPQHF. The CDR3 DNA follows: TGCGCCAGCAGCCCAAGACAGGGACCCACTTGGCCCCAGCATTTT.

Only a few counts were recorded for this clonotype. The chain combines TRBV6-2 or TRBV6-3 with TRBJ1-5, with D possibly TRBD1 on 5 matching bases. The CDR3 runs to 13 residues. The germline V gene encodes CDR1 MNHEY and CDR2 SVGEGT. V lost 7 bases and J lost 8, with 15 bases in between. DNA of the CDR3: TGTGCCAGCACCGGGGCCCTACCTGAGCCCCAGCATTTT. Translation gives CASTGALPEPQHF.

This clonotype was seen a handful of times. The CDR3 DNA reads TGTGCCAGCAAGGATTGGGGGACTCAGCCCCAGCATTTT. Its translation is CASKDWGTQPQHF. The chain carries TRBV2 and TRBJ1-5; D possibly corresponds to TRBD1 (5 bases). The V end was cut by 7 bases, the J end by 6 bases, with 13 bases between. The CDR3 covers 13 residues. Germline V gene data show CDR1 as SNHLY and CDR2 as FYNNEI.